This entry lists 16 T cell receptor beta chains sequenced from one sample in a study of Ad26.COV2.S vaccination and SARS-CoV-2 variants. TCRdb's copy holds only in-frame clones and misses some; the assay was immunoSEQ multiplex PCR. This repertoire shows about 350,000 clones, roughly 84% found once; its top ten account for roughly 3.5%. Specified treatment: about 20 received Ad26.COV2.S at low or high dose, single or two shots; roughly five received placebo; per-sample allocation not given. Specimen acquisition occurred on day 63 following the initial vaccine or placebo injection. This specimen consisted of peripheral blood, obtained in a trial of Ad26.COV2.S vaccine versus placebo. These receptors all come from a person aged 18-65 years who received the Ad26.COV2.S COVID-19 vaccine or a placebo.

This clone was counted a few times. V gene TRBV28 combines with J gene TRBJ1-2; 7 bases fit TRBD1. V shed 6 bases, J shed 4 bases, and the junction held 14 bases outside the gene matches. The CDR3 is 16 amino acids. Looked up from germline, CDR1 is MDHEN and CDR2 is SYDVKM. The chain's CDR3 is CASSSHQGELLYGYTF. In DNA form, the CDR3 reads TGTGCCAGCAGCTCCCATCAGGGGGAACTACTCTATGGCTACACCTTC.

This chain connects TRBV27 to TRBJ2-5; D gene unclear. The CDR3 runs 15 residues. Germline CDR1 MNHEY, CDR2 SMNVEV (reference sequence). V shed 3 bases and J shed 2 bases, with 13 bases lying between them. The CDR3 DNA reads TGTGCCAGCAGTTTCTCGTTCTCGGTACAAGAGACCCAGTACTTC. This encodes CASSFSFSVQETQYF.

CDR3 nucleotides: TGTGCCAGCAGCCAGCCCGGCAGGGGGCGCCCAGAGACCCAGTACTTC. This gives the protein CASSQPGRGRPETQYF. The gene calls are TRBV3-1 (or the pseudogene TRBV3-2) and TRBJ2-5, with 8 bases lining up with TRBD1. This CDR3 spans 16 amino acids. The trim removed 3 bases at V and 4 bases at J, leaving 10 bases unmatched. CDR1 LGHDT and CDR2 YNNKEL come from the germline V gene (reference sequence).

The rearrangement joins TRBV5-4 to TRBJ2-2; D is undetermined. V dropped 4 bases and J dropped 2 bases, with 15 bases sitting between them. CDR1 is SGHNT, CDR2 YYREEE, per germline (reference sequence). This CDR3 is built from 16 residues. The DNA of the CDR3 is TGTGCCAGCAGCCTGCCCGGACGGCCAAACACCGGGGAGCTGTTTTTT. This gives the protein CASSLPGRPNTGELFF.

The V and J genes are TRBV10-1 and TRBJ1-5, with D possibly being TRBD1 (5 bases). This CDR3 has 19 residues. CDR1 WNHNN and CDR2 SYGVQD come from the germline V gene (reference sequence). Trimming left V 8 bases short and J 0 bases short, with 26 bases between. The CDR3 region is CASGGSGVPRGFSNQPQHF. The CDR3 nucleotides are TGCGCCAGCGGGGGGTCGGGGGTCCCACGGGGATTTAGCAATCAGCCCCAGCATTTT.

The CDR3 spells CASSPWAGEETQYF. The CDR3 nucleotides are TGTGCCAGCAGCCCTTGGGCAGGGGAAGAGACCCAGTACTTC. The genes are TRBV27 and TRBJ2-5; a possible D gene is TRBD1 (6 bases). This CDR3 comprises 14 residues. CDR1 and CDR2 from the germline V gene are MNHEY and SMNVEV (reference sequence). V was clipped by 6 bases and J by 3 bases, with 14 bases between them.

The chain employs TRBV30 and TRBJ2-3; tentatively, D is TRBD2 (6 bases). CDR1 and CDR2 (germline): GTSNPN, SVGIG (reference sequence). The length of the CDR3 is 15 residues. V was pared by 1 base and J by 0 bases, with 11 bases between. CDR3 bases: TGTGCCTGGAGTGCCGACGGGAGCAGCACAGATACGCAGTATTTT. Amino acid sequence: CAWSADGSSTDTQYF.

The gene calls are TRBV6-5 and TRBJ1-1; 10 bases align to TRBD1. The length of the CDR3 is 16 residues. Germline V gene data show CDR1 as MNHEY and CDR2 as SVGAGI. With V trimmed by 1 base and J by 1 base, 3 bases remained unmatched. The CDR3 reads CASSYYRDRGNTEAFF. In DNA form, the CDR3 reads TGTGCCAGCAGTTACTATAGGGACAGGGGGAACACTGAAGCTTTCTTT.

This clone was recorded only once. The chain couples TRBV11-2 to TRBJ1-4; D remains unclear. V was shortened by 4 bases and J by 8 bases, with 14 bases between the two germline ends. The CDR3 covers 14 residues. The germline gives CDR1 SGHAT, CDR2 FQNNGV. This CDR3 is CASSSIRGGEKLFF. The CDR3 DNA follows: TGTGCCAGCAGCTCCATCCGGGGTGGGGAAAAACTGTTTTTT.

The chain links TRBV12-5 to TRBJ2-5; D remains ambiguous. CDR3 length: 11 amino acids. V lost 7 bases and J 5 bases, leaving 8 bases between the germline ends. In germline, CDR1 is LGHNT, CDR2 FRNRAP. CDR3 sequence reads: CASALGETQYF. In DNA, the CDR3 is TGTGCTAGTGCCTTGGGGGAGACCCAGTACTTC.

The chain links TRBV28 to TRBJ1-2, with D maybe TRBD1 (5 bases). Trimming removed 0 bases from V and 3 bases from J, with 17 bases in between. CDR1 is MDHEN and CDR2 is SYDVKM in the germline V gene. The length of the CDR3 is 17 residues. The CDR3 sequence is CASSLWALGEEDYGYTF. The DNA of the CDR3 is TGTGCCAGCAGTTTATGGGCTCTGGGGGAGGAAGACTATGGCTACACCTTC.

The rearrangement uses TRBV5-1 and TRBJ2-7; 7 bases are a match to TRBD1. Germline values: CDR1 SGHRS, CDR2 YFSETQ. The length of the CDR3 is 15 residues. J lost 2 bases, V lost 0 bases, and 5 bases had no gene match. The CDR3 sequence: CASSLEGGLTYEQYF. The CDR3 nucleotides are TGCGCCAGCAGCTTGGAAGGGGGCTTGACCTACGAGCAGTACTTC.

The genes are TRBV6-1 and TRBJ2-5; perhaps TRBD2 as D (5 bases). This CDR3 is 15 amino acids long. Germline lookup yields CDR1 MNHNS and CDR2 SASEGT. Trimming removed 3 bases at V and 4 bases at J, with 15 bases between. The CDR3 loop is CASSDQPGLGETQYF. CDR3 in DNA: TGTGCCAGCAGTGATCAACCGGGGTTAGGAGAGACCCAGTACTTC.

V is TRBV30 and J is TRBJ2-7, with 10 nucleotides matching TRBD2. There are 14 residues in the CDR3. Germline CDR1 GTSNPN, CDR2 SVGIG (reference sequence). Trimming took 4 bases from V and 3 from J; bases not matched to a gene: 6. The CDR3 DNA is TGTGCCTGGACGCCCGGGACTAGCGACTACGAGCAGTACTTC. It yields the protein CAWTPGTSDYEQYF.

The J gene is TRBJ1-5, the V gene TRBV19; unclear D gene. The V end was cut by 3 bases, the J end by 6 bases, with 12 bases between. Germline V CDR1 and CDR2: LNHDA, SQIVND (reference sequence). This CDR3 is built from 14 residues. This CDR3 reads CASSIYQSGQPQHF. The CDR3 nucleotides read TGTGCCAGTAGTATCTATCAGTCTGGTCAGCCCCAGCATTTT.

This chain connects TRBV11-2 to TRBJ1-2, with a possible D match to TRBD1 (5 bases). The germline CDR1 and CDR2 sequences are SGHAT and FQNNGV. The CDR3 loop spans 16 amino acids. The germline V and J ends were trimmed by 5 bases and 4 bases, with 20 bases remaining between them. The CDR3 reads CASSLRDVRVTYGYTF. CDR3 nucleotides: TGTGCCAGCAGCCTTAGGGATGTCAGGGTGACCTATGGCTACACCTTC.